The 24 T cell receptor beta chains listed next were all sequenced from one sample in a study of beta chain features in type 1 diabetes. Of the isolated RNA, all was reverse transcribed, and so the sequenced material was expressed TCRB transcripts. Using immunoSEQ multiplex PCR, the repertoire was profiled, and TCRdb retains in-frame clones only, with some absent. Among 200,000 to 300,000 clones, roughly an eighth were seen once, and the ten largest hold more than 0.02%. The sample taken for sequencing was naive CD4+ T cells from blood. The source of these receptors is a woman in her thirties or forties in good health.

This rearrangement joins TRBV7-2 to TRBJ2-3; 10 bases fit TRBD2. Germline CDR1 reads SGHTA; CDR2 reads FQGNSA. The CDR3 length is 15 residues. Germline trimming cut 5 bases from V and 4 bases from J; bases unmatched to any gene: 6. The CDR3 here is CASSRAGGRADTQYF. The CDR3 nucleotides read TGTGCCAGCAGCAGAGCGGGGGGGCGGGCAGATACGCAGTATTTT.

This clone was seen a handful of times. The V and J genes are TRBV6-6 and TRBJ2-7, with a tentative D call TRBD2 (5 bases). Germline loops: CDR1 MNHNY, CDR2 SVGAGI (reference sequence). V lost 2 bases and J lost 2, with 13 bases in between. The CDR3 has 15 residues. In DNA, the CDR3 is TGTGCCAGCAGTTACGGTCCCGATAGCGCCTACGAGCAGTACTTC. Translation gives CASSYGPDSAYEQYF.

The rearrangement joins TRBV19 to TRBJ2-7; 11 nucleotides align to TRBD2. The CDR3 is made up of 15 amino acids. Per germline, CDR1 LNHDA and CDR2 SQIVND (reference sequence). V lost 9 bases, J lost 7 bases, and 14 bases stayed unmatched. DNA for the CDR3: TGTGCCAGCAAACTTACTAGCGGGGGTCCGGGAGAGCAGTACTTC. Its protein product is CASKLTSGGPGEQYF.

The chain combines TRBV2 with TRBJ2-7, with TRBD2 matching 9 bases. Germline CDR1 SNHLY, CDR2 FYNNEI. The junction had 6 bases not matched to a gene; V was cut back by 8 bases and J by 4 bases. This CDR3 has 13 residues. This CDR3 reads CASSGAGGYEQYF. DNA for the CDR3: TGTGCCAGCTCAGGAGCGGGGGGTTACGAGCAGTACTTC.

A single count supports this clone. This sequence joins TRBV15 and TRBJ1-4, with unresolved D. V was trimmed by 5 bases and J by 0 bases, leaving 10 bases between them. Germline CDR1 is LNHNV and CDR2 is YYDKDF (reference sequence). The CDR3 totals 15 residues. The CDR3 DNA follows: TGTGCCACCAGCGGGAGTAGGGCAACTAATGAAAAACTGTTTTTT. It codes for CATSGSRATNEKLFF. Drawing the rest from reference TRBV15 and TRBJ1-4, the complete variable domain is DAMVIQNPRYQVTQFGKPVTLSCSQTLNHNVMYWYQQKSSQAPKLLFHYYDKDFNNEADTPDNFQSRRPNTSFCFLDIRSPGLGDTAMYLCATSGSRATNEKLFFGSGTQLSVL.

The table lists this clone with a few counts. This chain connects TRBV2 to TRBJ2-5; D might be TRBD2 (5 bases). Germline V lookup: CDR1 SNHLY, CDR2 FYNNEI. The V gene lost 5 bases and the J gene lost 0 bases, with 16 bases spanning the gap. The CDR3 length is 16 residues. CDR3 sequence: CASSRTLRADQETQYF. Written as DNA, the CDR3 is TGTGCCAGCAGTCGAACCCTTCGAGCGGACCAAGAGACCCAGTACTTC.

This clone was observed a few times. The genes are TRBV19 and TRBJ2-2; D unresolved. The CDR3 loop spans 13 amino acids. Trimming took off 7 bases at V and 7 bases at J, with 13 bases between the two ends. Germline V CDR1 and CDR2: LNHDA, SQIVND (reference sequence). The CDR3 sequence: CASTTAYGGELFF. The CDR3, as DNA: TGTGCCAGTACCACCGCCTATGGCGGGGAGCTGTTTTTT.

This clone has more than one count but fewer than ten. This sequence joins TRBV5-1 and TRBJ2-6; TRBD2 might be the D (6 bases). Germline-derived CDR1 and CDR2 are SGHRS and YFSETQ. This CDR3 is 16 amino acids long. V shed 7 bases and J shed 3 bases, with 17 bases lying between them. DNA of the CDR3: TGCGCCAGCGCACCTCTCGGGAGAGTTGGGGCCAACGTCCTGACTTTC. Amino acid sequence: CASAPLGRVGANVLTF. The full variable domain, its missing parts supplied by reference TRBV5-1 and TRBJ2-6, is KAGVTQTPRYLIKTRGQQVTLSCSPISGHRSVSWYQQTPGQGLQFLFEYFSETQRNKGNFPGRFSGRQFSNSRSEMNVSTLELGDSALYLCASAPLGRVGANVLTFGAGSRLTVL.

The chain carries TRBV18 and TRBJ1-2, with D maybe TRBD1 (5 bases). V gave up 2 bases and J gave up 6 bases, with 7 bases separating them. The V gene's germline CDR1 is KGHSH and CDR2 LQKENI. The CDR3 totals 12 residues. The CDR3 loop is CASSPSRDGYTF. DNA of the CDR3: TGTGCCAGCTCACCAAGCAGGGATGGCTACACCTTC.

This clone was counted a few times. V usage is TRBV19 and J usage is TRBJ2-7, with TRBD2 identical over 8 bases. The V segment lost 4 bases and the J segment 6 bases; nucleotides outside the gene matches: 8. Per the germline V gene, CDR1 is LNHDA and CDR2 is SQIVND (reference sequence). The CDR3 is 14 amino acids. The CDR3 reads CASSKGLVGGEQYF. The CDR3 bases are TGTGCCAGTAGTAAGGGACTAGTGGGAGGCGAGCAGTACTTC.

The V call is TRBV7-9, the J call TRBJ2-7; 11 nucleotides agree with TRBD2. The length of the CDR3 is 16 residues. Trimming at V came to 5 bases and at J to 3 bases, leaving 9 bases not matched to a gene. The germline V gene encodes CDR1 SEHNR and CDR2 FQNEAQ (reference sequence). This CDR3 is CASSLLLAGEYYEQYF. DNA of the CDR3: TGTGCCAGCAGCCTCCTACTAGCGGGGGAATACTACGAGCAGTACTTC.

The chain links TRBV5-6 to TRBJ1-2, with TRBD1 matching 12 bases. The CDR3 is 18 residues long. CDR1 is SGHDT and CDR2 is YYEEEE in the germline V gene. Losses at the gene ends were 1 base for V and 2 bases for J; bases not matched to a gene: 9. CDR3 protein: CASSLLGQGAFMNYGYTF. The CDR3 coding sequence is TGTGCCAGCAGCTTGTTGGGACAGGGGGCATTTATGAACTATGGCTACACCTTC.

The chain recombines TRBV7-2 with TRBJ1-5; D unclear. CDR1 is SGHTA, CDR2 FQGNSA, per germline. The ends were cut back, 0 bases at V and 3 bases at J, with 9 bases in the middle. There are 15 residues in the CDR3. The CDR3 loop is CASSLAVRNNQPQHF. The DNA of the CDR3 is TGTGCCAGCAGCTTAGCAGTCAGGAACAATCAGCCCCAGCATTTT.

This clone was picked up a small number of times. The chain has TRBV7-9 and TRBJ1-1; TRBD1 matches 12 bases. Germline CDR1 and CDR2: SEHNR and FQNEAQ (reference sequence). V was clipped by 5 bases and J by 11 bases; unmatched bases: 12. The CDR3 spans 15 residues. The CDR3 sequence is CASSRNGTGGVAAFF. The CDR3 nucleotides read TGTGCCAGCAGCCGGAACGGGACAGGGGGCGTTGCGGCTTTCTTT.

This clone turned up a few times. The sample holds other DNA sequences that translate to the same CDR3. V gene TRBV5-1 combines with J gene TRBJ1-1, with TRBD1 identical over 9 bases. Germline assignment: CDR1 SGHRS and CDR2 YFSETQ. CDR3 size: 13 residues. After removal of 0 bases from V and 6 bases from J, the junction contained 0 bases not matched to a gene. CDR3 loop: CASSLDRGPEAFF. CDR3 DNA sequence: TGCGCCAGCAGCTTGGACAGGGGGCCTGAAGCTTTCTTT.

V gene TRBV6-5 combines with J gene TRBJ1-5; weak D call: TRBD1 (6 bases). Per the germline V gene, CDR1 is MNHEY and CDR2 is SVGAGI. V dropped 8 bases and J dropped 11 bases, with 19 bases sitting between them. The CDR3 consists of 13 residues. For the CDR3, the DNA is TGTGCCAGCGCCGACAGGCCCGGCCGGGCCCAGCATTTT. It translates to CASADRPGRAQHF.

This clone was observed a few times. The chain employs TRBV6-1 and TRBJ1-3; D not certain. V lost 5 bases to trimming and J lost 7 bases, with 9 bases between them. This CDR3 comprises 12 residues. The V gene's germline CDR1 is MNHNS and CDR2 SASEGT. CDR3 residues: CASSPAGNTIYF. CDR3 DNA: TGTGCCAGCAGTCCCGCCGGGAACACCATATATTTT.

V usage is TRBV11-2 and J usage is TRBJ2-3, with D perhaps TRBD2 (5 bases). Germline V CDR1 and CDR2: SGHAT, FQNNGV. Trimming took off 5 bases at V and 2 bases at J, with 8 bases between the two ends. The CDR3 is made up of 13 amino acids. The CDR3 region is CASSDGITDTQYF. The DNA for the CDR3 is TGTGCCAGCAGCGACGGGATCACAGATACGCAGTATTTT.

At least ten counts were recorded for this clone. The chain is built from TRBV7-9 and TRBJ2-4; D remains ambiguous. The CDR3 covers 11 residues. Germline loops: CDR1 SEHNR, CDR2 FQNEAQ (reference sequence). The V end lost 8 bases, the J end lost 8 bases, and 10 bases lay between the germline ends. This CDR3 is CASEVSDIQYF. The CDR3 DNA reads as TGTGCCAGCGAGGTCTCGGACATTCAGTACTTC.

There are a few counts of this clone. The chain links TRBV5-1 to TRBJ1-3; the D gene is possibly TRBD1 (6 bases). Germline V gene lookup returns CDR1 SGHRS and CDR2 YFSETQ. V was cut by 4 bases and J by 0 bases, with 11 bases left in between. The CDR3 extends over 15 amino acids. The CDR3 DNA reads TGCGCCAGCAGCACGACAGGTGACTCTGGAAACACCATATATTTT. Protein sequence: CASSTTGDSGNTIYF. The full variable domain, in which reference TRBV5-1 and TRBJ1-3 provide the parts outside the CDR3, is KAGVTQTPRYLIKTRGQQVTLSCSPISGHRSVSWYQQTPGQGLQFLFEYFSETQRNKGNFPGRFSGRQFSNSRSEMNVSTLELGDSALYLCASSTTGDSGNTIYFGEGSWLTVV.

The chain links TRBV12-5 to TRBJ1-2; D may be TRBD1 (6 bases). The length of the CDR3 is 16 residues. Germline values: CDR1 LGHNT, CDR2 FRNRAP. V lost 2 bases and J lost 1, with 14 bases in between. CDR3 sequence: CASGLPRDIYNYGYTF. Written as DNA, the CDR3 is TGTGCTAGTGGTTTGCCACGGGACATCTATAACTATGGCTACACCTTC.

The chain couples TRBV6-4 to TRBJ2-3; 8 bases fit TRBD2. The CDR3 is 15 amino acids. Germline lookup yields CDR1 MRHNA and CDR2 SNTAGT. The ends lost 4 bases at V and 3 bases at J; junction bases unmatched: 6. The chain's CDR3 is CASSVSGGATDTQYF. The CDR3 DNA is TGTGCCAGCAGTGTGTCGGGGGGGGCAACAGATACGCAGTATTTT.

There are a few counts of this clone. The V and J genes are TRBV18 and TRBJ2-1, with TRBD1 matching 8 bases. This CDR3 comprises 16 residues. J was trimmed by 9 bases and V by 5 bases; bases with no gene match: 15. Per germline, CDR1 KGHSH and CDR2 LQKENI. The CDR3 loop reads CASSKPPGGGTGEQFF. CDR3 coding DNA: TGTGCCAGCTCAAAGCCCCCAGGGGGCGGAACGGGTGAGCAGTTCTTC.

The gene calls are TRBV10-3 and TRBJ2-6; D may be TRBD1 (6 bases). In germline, CDR1 is ENHRY, CDR2 SYGVKD. CDR3 length: 22 amino acids. Trimming took 3 bases from V and 2 from J, leaving 29 bases between them. CDR3 sequence: CAISDGVGNRVRSTTGANVLTF. For the CDR3, the DNA is TGTGCCATCAGTGACGGCGTGGGGAACAGGGTCCGCTCAACGACTGGGGCCAACGTCCTGACTTTC.